This T cell receptor beta chain was captured in a study of T cell responses to AZD1222 COVID-19 vaccine. In the case of this clone: What it recognizes is unknown.

Pooled samples include second doses given at about 4 or 12 weeks. Profiled with immunoSEQ multiplex PCR; TCRdb holds only in-frame clones, not every one. The table records approximately 100,000 clones, nearly 90% of them present only once. Study findings and constraints: Donors were mostly white British, more females; clonal diversity possibly underestimated. A rise in Spike-specific TCR breadth and depth followed two AZD1222 doses.

V was shortened by 2 bases and J by 4 bases, with 14 bases between the two germline ends. The CDR3 covers 15 residues. In germline, CDR1 is MNHEY, CDR2 SMNVEV (reference sequence). The TCR was taken from an adult who received the AZD1222 COVID-19 vaccine. The sample here was peripheral blood, taken 28 days after the second AZD1222 dose. This sequence joins TRBV27 and TRBJ2-5, with TRBD1 as a possible D gene (6 bases). CDR3 DNA sequence: TGTGCCAGCAGTTTACAGGGGTCGGTGGGAGAGACCCAGTACTTC. It specifies CASSLQGSVGETQYF.